One TCR beta chain is described in this entry. No antigen is known for it. Here immunoSEQ multiplex PCR was the method, and the copy in TCRdb shows in-frame clones only, minus some. Among 35,000 to 40,000 clones listed, 72% were seen once. Trimming shortened V by 8 bases and J by 0 bases, and 13 bases separated the two germline ends. Germline V gene sequence: CDR1 SGHNT, CDR2 YENEEA. The CDR3 runs to 14 residues. The sample is drawn from a study of radiotherapy plus CTLA-4 blockade in lung cancer. Study in general: Objective responses were observed in 15% to 20% of patients, and disease control was achieved by roughly 29%. Study outcomes and limitations: Once radiotherapy plus ipilimumab had been given, TCR clones derived from tumor expanded in blood.

Focal radiation plus CTLA-4 blockade with ipilimumab was administered to patients who had chemo-refractory metastatic non-small-cell lung cancer. This sample comprised peripheral blood, obtained from a patient treated with radiotherapy plus ipilimumab. This chain joins TRBV11-3 and TRBJ2-5; weak D call: TRBD1 (5 bases). The TCR was taken from a human donor with non-small cell lung cancer who had stable disease on radiotherapy plus ipilimumab. CDR3 protein: CASSDTRNQETQYF. DNA of the CDR3: TGTGCCAGCTCGGACACCCGAAACCAAGAGACCCAGTACTTC.